This T cell receptor (beta chain) was captured in a study of shared clonotypes between healthy human individuals. General study findings and limits: The researchers took only blood, and tissue repertoires probably look different. Some naive CD4 clonotypes, roughly 5%, turned up in common across a few donors.

Note on this clone: No antigen is known for it.

Profiled with immunoSEQ multiplex PCR; TCRdb holds only in-frame clones, not every one. Here the sample spans about 2.5 million clones, about 90% being singletons. Those who donated were healthy HIV-negative adults, with no recent acute infections or vaccinations reported. V was shortened by 6 bases and J by 0 bases, with 6 bases between the two germline ends. The CDR3 is 12 amino acids. Germline V gives CDR1 WNHNN, CDR2 SYGVQD (reference sequence). The chain couples TRBV10-1 to TRBJ2-7; D is unclear. This clonotype was obtained from a man younger than 30 in good health. Some clones in this sample may be carry-over from other donors' samples. Sequenced sample: naive CD4+ T cells from PBMCs. The subset was: CD45RA+ positively selected. This CDR3 reads CASSRSSYEQYF. CDR3 bases: TGCGCCAGCAGCCGCAGCTCCTACGAGCAGTACTTC.